This TCR beta chain was captured by sequencing in a study of OX40 agonist ivuxolimab in advanced cancers. Clones were read by immunoSEQ multiplex PCR, and TCRdb kept only the in-frame ones, dropping some. Among roughly 48,000 clones, roughly 85% were seen once, and the ten largest hold roughly 9.6%. Germline trimming cut 2 bases from V and 9 bases from J; bases unmatched to any gene: 8. The CDR3 covers 15 residues. Looked up from germline, CDR1 is MNHNS and CDR2 is SASEGT. Anyone with autoimmune disease history or systemic immunosuppression was excluded. Notes on the study in general: No antigen was identified for the clonally expanded peripheral T cells.

A remark on this clone: Its cognate antigen is unknown.

This clonotype originated in an adult with an advanced solid tumor such as melanoma, head and neck, liver or kidney cancer. Material: CD4+ or CD8+ T cells sorted from blood, obtained in a trial of the OX40 agonist ivuxolimab. The chain couples TRBV6-1 to TRBJ1-5; 9 positions agree with TRBD1. CDR3 DNA sequence: TGTGCCAGCAGTGAACCCGGGACAGGGAAACTGCCCCAGCATTTT. Its translation: CASSEPGTGKLPQHF.